This T cell receptor beta chain was found in a study of blood T cell repertoires in COVID-19. Study-wide context: Samples came from the United States, Italy and Spain, spanning acute and convalescent COVID-19.

The CDR3 totals 16 residues. Looked up from germline, CDR1 is SEHNR and CDR2 is FQNEAQ (reference sequence). Trimming at V came to 3 bases and at J to 3 bases, leaving 5 bases not matched to a gene. Sequencing used immunoSEQ multiplex PCR; TCRdb keeps in-frame clones, though not all of them. The repertoire consists of hundreds of thousands of clones, with roughly 89% occurring once and the leading ten covering about 8.9%. In terms of age and location, participants ranged from roughly 18 to 90 years and lived in under 30 US areas. Cohorts were based on clinical histories the participants reported. For recovered donors of Cohort 3, there were two negative PCRs, clearance, or symptom resolution.

The sequencing input was PBMCs or T cells enriched from blood (not recorded which). The chain combines TRBV7-9 with TRBJ1-4, with 9 bases aligning to TRBD1. This TCR was sampled from a woman aged 18-29 years who had recovered from COVID-19. CDR3 in DNA: TGTGCCAGCAGCTTCCCACGGACAGGGGCTAATGAAAAACTGTTTTTT. This translates into CASSFPRTGANEKLFF.